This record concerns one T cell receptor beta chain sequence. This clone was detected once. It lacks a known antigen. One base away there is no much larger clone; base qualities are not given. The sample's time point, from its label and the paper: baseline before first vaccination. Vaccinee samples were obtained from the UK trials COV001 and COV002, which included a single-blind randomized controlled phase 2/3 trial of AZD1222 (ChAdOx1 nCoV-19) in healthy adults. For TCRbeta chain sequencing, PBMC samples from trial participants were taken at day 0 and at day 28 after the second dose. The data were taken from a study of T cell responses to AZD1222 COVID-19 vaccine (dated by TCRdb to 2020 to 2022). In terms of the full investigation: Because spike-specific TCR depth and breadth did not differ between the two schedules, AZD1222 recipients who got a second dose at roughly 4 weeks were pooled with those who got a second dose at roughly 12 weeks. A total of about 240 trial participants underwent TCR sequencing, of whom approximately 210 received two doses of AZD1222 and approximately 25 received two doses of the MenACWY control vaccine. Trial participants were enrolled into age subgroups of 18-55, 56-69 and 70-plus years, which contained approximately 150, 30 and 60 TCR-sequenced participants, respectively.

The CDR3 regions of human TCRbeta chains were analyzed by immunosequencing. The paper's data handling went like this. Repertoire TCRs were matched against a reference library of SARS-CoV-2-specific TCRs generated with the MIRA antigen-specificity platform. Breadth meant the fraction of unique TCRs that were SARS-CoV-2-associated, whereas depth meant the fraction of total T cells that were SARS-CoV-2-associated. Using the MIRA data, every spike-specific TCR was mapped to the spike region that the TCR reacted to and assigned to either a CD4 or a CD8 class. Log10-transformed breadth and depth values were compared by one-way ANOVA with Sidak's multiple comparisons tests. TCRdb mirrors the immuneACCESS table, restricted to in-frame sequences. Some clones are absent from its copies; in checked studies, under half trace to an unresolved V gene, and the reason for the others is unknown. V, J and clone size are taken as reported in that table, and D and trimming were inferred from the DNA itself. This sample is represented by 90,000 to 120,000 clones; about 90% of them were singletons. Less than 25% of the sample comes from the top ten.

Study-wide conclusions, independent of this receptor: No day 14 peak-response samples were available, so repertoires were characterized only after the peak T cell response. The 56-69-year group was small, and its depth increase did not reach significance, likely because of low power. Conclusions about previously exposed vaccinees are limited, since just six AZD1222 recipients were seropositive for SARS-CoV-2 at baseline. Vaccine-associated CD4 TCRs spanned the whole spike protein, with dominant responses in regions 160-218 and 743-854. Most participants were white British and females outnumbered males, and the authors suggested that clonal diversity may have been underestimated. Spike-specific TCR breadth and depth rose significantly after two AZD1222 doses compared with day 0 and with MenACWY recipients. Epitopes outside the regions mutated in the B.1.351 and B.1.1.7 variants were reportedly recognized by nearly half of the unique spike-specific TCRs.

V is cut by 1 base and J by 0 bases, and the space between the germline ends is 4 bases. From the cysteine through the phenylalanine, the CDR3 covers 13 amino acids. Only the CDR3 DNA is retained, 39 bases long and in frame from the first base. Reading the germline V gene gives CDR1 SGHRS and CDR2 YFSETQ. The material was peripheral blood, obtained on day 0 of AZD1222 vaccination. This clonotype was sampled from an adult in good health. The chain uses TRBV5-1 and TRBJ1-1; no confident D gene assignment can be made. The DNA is TGCGCCAGCAGCTTGACGGTGAACACTGAAGCTTTCTTT. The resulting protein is CASSLTVNTEAFF.